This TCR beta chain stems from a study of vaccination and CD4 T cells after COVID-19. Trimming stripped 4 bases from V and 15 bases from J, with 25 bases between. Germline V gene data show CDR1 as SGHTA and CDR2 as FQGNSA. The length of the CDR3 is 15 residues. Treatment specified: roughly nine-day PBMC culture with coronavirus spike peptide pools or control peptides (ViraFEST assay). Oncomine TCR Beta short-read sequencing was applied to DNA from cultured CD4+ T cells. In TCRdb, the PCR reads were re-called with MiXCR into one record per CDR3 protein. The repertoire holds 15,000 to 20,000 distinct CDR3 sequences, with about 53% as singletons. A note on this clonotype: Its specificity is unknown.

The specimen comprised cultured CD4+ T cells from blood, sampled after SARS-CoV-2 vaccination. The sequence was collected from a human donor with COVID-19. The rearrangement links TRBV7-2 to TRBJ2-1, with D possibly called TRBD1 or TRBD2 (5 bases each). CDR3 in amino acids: CASSSPRGAVEFMFF. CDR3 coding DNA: TGTGCCAGCAGCTCCCCAAGGGGAGCGGTGGAATTTATGTTCTTC.